This T cell receptor (beta chain) was sequenced during a study of T cell changes during pregnancy in multiple sclerosis. Per germline, CDR1 SGHTA and CDR2 FQGNSA. The CDR3 extends over 17 amino acids. J gave up 5 bases and V 1 base, and 10 bases lay outside the gene matches. This table comes from immunoSEQ multiplex PCR, and its TCRdb copy is limited to in-frame clones, with some not included. In the table there are tens of thousands of clones, 85% to 95% of which are singletons. This TCR came from a female donor with multiple sclerosis, enrolled in a pregnancy study. Source: peripheral blood, taken after pregnancy. V usage is TRBV7-2 and J usage is TRBJ2-1; 8 nucleotides agree with TRBD2. CDR3 bases: TGTGCCAGCAGCTTAGGAATAGCGGGAAGCTTAAACAATGAGCAGTTCTTC. Amino acids: CASSLGIAGSLNNEQFF. The variable domain in full, completed from reference TRBV7-2 and TRBJ2-1, reads GAGVSQSPSNKVTEKGKDVELRCDPISGHTALYWYRQSLGQGLEFLIYFQGNSAPDKSGLPSDRFSAERTGGSVSTLTIQRTQQEDSAVYLCASSLGIAGSLNNEQFFGPGTRLTVL.